The clone carrying this T cell receptor (beta chain) occurred a few times. Antigen: not known. All of the isolated RNA was reverse transcribed, so expressed TCRB transcripts were sequenced. Repertoires were generated with immunoSEQ multiplex PCR, while TCRdb's copy carries only in-frame clones and drops some. The repertoire holds 350,000 to 400,000 clones, with about 15% as singletons. Sorting with CD45RO/CCR7/CD25/CD127/CD95/CD27 yielded naive, central memory, regulatory and stem-like memory CD4+ cells. The data stem from a study of beta chain features in type 1 diabetes. Turning to the study itself: The number of sorted cells examined across all samples was some 100 million.

Study results and caveats: The study notes PCR might favor shorter templates equally in patients and controls.

The source material was naive CD4+ T cells from blood. The TCR was taken from a young woman in good health.

CDR3 amino acids: CASSNTGVSYNEQFF. Here the CDR3 DNA reads TGTGCCAGCAGCAACACAGGGGTATCCTACAATGAGCAGTTCTTC. This chain connects TRBV6-5 to TRBJ2-1; 7 bases map to TRBD1. CDR3 length equals 15 residues. Germline loops: CDR1 MNHEY, CDR2 SVGAGI. Unmatched junction bases numbered 6, after V lost 6 bases and J lost 1 base.